The T cell receptor beta chain under discussion was sequenced for a study of Ad26.COV2.S vaccination and SARS-CoV-2 variants. General study findings and limits: Breadth measured for non-spike TCRs was similar across vaccine and placebo recipients.

Some clones are missing from TCRdb's copy, which holds only in-frame ones; the method was immunoSEQ multiplex PCR. The sample gives 350,000 to 400,000 clones, approximately 90% of which show up once; over 1.5% is in the top ten. Germline lookup yields CDR1 SGHDN and CDR2 FVKESK. Trimming cost V 0 bases and J 5 bases, with 7 bases left between them. This CDR3 is built from 13 residues. To note about this clone: Its specificity is unknown. The same CDR3 can be traced to other DNA sequences in this sample.

Noted treatment: some 19 received Ad26.COV2.S at low or high dose, single or two shots; about 5 received placebo; per-sample allocation not given. Following the first vaccine or placebo injection, samples were taken on day 63. Wuhan-strain SARS-CoV-2 spike was expressed by the Ad26 vector that made up the vaccine. The chain couples TRBV14 to TRBJ1-2; TRBD1 might be the D (5 bases). This TCR came from a person between 18 and 65 years old who received the Ad26.COV2.S COVID-19 vaccine or a placebo. Sequences were derived from peripheral blood, sampled in a trial of Ad26.COV2.S vaccine versus placebo. The CDR3 loop is CASSQDRGYGYTF. Written as DNA, the CDR3 is TGTGCCAGCAGCCAAGATAGGGGTTATGGCTACACCTTC.